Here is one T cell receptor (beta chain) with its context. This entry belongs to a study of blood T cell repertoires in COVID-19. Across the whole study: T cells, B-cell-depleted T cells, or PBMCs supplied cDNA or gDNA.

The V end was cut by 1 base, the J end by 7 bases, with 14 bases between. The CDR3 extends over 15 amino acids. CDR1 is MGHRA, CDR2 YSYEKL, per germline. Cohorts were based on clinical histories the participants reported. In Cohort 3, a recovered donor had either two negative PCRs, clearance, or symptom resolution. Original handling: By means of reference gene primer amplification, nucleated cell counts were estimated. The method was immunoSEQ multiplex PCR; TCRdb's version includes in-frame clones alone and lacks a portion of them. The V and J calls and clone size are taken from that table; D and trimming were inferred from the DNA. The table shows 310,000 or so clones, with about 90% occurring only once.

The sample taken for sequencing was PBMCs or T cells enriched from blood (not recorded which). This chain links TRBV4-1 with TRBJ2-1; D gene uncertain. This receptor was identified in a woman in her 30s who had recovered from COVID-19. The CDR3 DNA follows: TGCGCCAGCAGCCAAGTTCCAGCGTTGAGAAATGAGCAGTTCTTC. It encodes CASSQVPALRNEQFF.